The 14 T cell receptor beta chains below come from one sample, sequenced in a study of T-cell memory formation after mild COVID-19. TCRdb ran MiXCR on the 5' RACE reads and lists one entry per CDR3 protein. The repertoire holds about 310,000 distinct CDR3 sequences, with about a sixth as singletons. The specimen was PBMCs or a T cell subset sorted from them (not recorded which). Receptors were obtained from a man younger than 35 who had mild COVID-19 (a few samples of this study predate the infection). Cell type and time point are not known.

This clonotype was seen more than once but under ten times. This chain uses TRBV6-5 with TRBJ1-2, with D unresolved. CDR3 length: 12 residues. CDR1 is MNHEY and CDR2 is SVGAGI in the germline V gene. The germline V and J ends were trimmed by 4 bases and 7 bases, with 10 bases remaining between them. The CDR3: CASSSGRAGYTF. CDR3 DNA: TGTGCCAGCAGTTCAGGTCGCGCTGGCTACACCTTC.

The CDR3 DNA reads TGTGCCAGCTCACCCAACGAGCCGGGACAAAAGCATTTT. It codes for CASSPNEPGQKHF. V usage is TRBV18 and J usage is TRBJ1-5, with D possibly TRBD1 on 6 matching bases. Trimming left V 3 bases short and J 14 bases short, with 17 bases between. The length of the CDR3 is 13 residues. Germline V gives CDR1 KGHSH, CDR2 LQKENI.

The rearrangement links TRBV6-2 or TRBV6-3 to TRBJ2-5, with a weak D call TRBD2 (5 bases). Per germline, CDR1 MNHEY and CDR2 SVGEGT. The CDR3 covers 13 residues. Trimming left V 7 bases short and J 5 bases short, with 14 bases between. CDR3 nucleotide sequence: TGTGCCAGCAAAAGTACGGGGTACGAGACCCAGTACTTC. Residues: CASKSTGYETQYF.

This clonotype was observed a few times. The chain uses TRBV12-3 or TRBV12-4 and TRBJ1-1; D not resolved. Trimming pared 6 bases from V and 7 bases from J, leaving 12 bases between. This CDR3 is built from 12 residues. The CDR3 nucleotides read TGTGCCAGCAGCCCCGAGGGCAGTGAAGCTTTCTTT. This codes for CASSPEGSEAFF.

This clonotype was counted between two and nine times. CDR3 loop: CASRPLDRESRYEQYF. CDR3 coding DNA: TGTGCCAGCAGACCCCTAGACAGGGAAAGTCGTTACGAGCAGTACTTC. The V gene is TRBV6-2 or TRBV6-3, the J gene TRBJ2-7; 7 nucleotides match TRBD1. This CDR3 has 16 amino acids. Germline CDR1 and CDR2: MNHEY and SVGEGT. Germline trimming cut 6 bases from V and 4 bases from J; bases unmatched to any gene: 15.

This clonotype was counted a few times. This chain connects TRBV10-1 to TRBJ2-2; D not resolved. Germline-derived CDR1 and CDR2 are WNHNN and SYGVQD (reference sequence). V was shortened by 3 bases and J by 1 base, with 3 bases between the two germline ends. CDR3 length: 13 amino acids. The CDR3 DNA reads as TGCGCCAGCAGTGACCAGAACACCGGGGAGCTGTTTTTT. This sequence encodes CASSDQNTGELFF.

Worth noting for this clonotype: An end of the junction does not agree with germline; a read error may underlie this. The chain recombines TRBV6-2 or TRBV6-3 with TRBJ2-7; 7 bases agree with TRBD1. Germline-derived CDR1 and CDR2 are MNHEY and SVGEGT. The CDR3 is made up of 15 amino acids. The CDR3 loop is CANSYFRGGPYEQYF. The CDR3 DNA sequence: TGTGCCAACAGTTACTTTAGAGGGGGCCCCTACGAGCAGTACTTC.

As for this clonotype: Relative to the germline gene, one junction end is altered; a read error may explain this. The V call is TRBV18, the J call TRBJ1-4, with D possibly matching TRBD1 (5 bases). In germline, CDR1 is KGHSH, CDR2 LQKENI. The CDR3 has 15 amino acids. The CDR3 coding sequence is TGTGCCAGCTCACCTAGCCCGGGGACTAGTGAAAAACTGTTTTTT. It is translated as CASSPSPGTSEKLFF.

This clonotype appeared a few times. V usage is TRBV5-1 and J usage is TRBJ1-3; D remains unclear. Trimming cost V 4 bases and J 4 bases, with 15 bases left between them. From germline, CDR1 is SGHRS and CDR2 YFSETQ. The CDR3 runs 15 residues. This chain's CDR3 is CASSPEGPRGNTIYF. The CDR3 bases are TGCGCCAGCAGCCCGGAGGGCCCCAGGGGAAACACCATATATTTT.

This clonotype was detected ten times or more. The chain recombines TRBV5-4 with TRBJ2-5; D not resolved. V lost 0 bases to trimming and J lost 4 bases, with 7 bases between them. The CDR3 runs 13 residues. Germline CDR1 SGHNT, CDR2 YYREEE (reference sequence). DNA of the CDR3: TGTGCCAGCAGCTTGGCTGGGTTAGAGACCCAGTACTTC. Its translation is CASSLAGLETQYF.

The chain combines TRBV5-1 with TRBJ1-2; D uncertain. This CDR3 is 14 amino acids long. The V end was cut by 4 bases, the J end by 3 bases, with 13 bases between. The V gene's germline CDR1 is SGHRS and CDR2 YFSETQ. CDR3 amino acids: CASSPIGVDYGYTF. CDR3 DNA: TGCGCCAGCAGCCCCATCGGAGTAGACTATGGCTACACCTTC.

J is TRBJ2-3 and V is TRBV20-1, with TRBD2 as a possible D gene (6 bases). CDR3 length equals 13 residues. V was clipped by 3 bases and J by 5 bases, with 12 bases between them. Per germline, CDR1 DFQATT and CDR2 SNEGSKA (reference sequence). CDR3 in amino acids: CSASGGGGDTQYF. Written as DNA, the CDR3 is TGCAGTGCTAGCGGGGGAGGTGGAGATACGCAGTATTTT.

The chain links TRBV13 to TRBJ2-1; TRBD2 is a possible D gene (5 bases). The CDR3 loop spans 14 amino acids. The V end was cut by 5 bases, the J end by 6 bases, with 14 bases between. The germline V gene has CDR1 PRHDT and CDR2 FYEKMQ (reference sequence). The CDR3 sequence: CASSLPLGVNEQFF. In DNA form, the CDR3 reads TGTGCCAGCAGCCTCCCGCTCGGGGTCAATGAGCAGTTCTTC. Full variable domain (missing parts from reference TRBV13 and TRBJ2-1): AAGVIQSPRHLIKEKRETATLKCYPIPRHDTVYWYQQGPGQDPQFLISFYEKMQSDKGSIPDRFSAQQFSDYHSELNMSSLELGDSALYFCASSLPLGVNEQFFGPGTRLTVL.

This sequence joins TRBV12-3 or TRBV12-4 and TRBJ1-2; D possibly corresponds to TRBD1 (6 bases). Trimming took off 7 bases at V and 6 bases at J, with 15 bases between the two ends. CDR3 length equals 13 residues. CDR3 protein: CASTLQGEHGYTF. DNA of the CDR3: TGTGCCAGCACTCTACAGGGTGAACATGGCTACACCTTC.